This T cell receptor beta chain was recorded in a study of T cells in Graves' hyperthyroidism and ophthalmopathy (dated by TCRdb to the late 2010s). In the study overall: Peripheral blood was sampled at the time of initial diagnosis, prior to any treatment. After blood sampling, hyperthyroidism patients were treated with methimazole at a starting dose of 30 mg daily, and ophthalmopathy patients were treated with high-dose intravenous methylprednisolone. A discovery cohort of about a hundred patients, 43 with Graves' ophthalmopathy and approximately 60 with stable Graves' hyperthyroidism, was used to find distinguishing TCR V-J signatures. Whether ophthalmopathy could be predicted prospectively was tested in an independent validation cohort made up of under 20 hyperthyroidism patients plus 17 patients who later progressed to ophthalmopathy. Thyroid tissue and blood T-cell repertoires from six Graves' hyperthyroidism patients were also compared in the study. TCR Vbeta CDR3 sequencing of 135 peripheral blood samples (under 45 ophthalmopathy, 75 to 85 hyperthyroidism and around 17 progressor patients) is reported in the paper. The roughly 90 discovery patients were divided at random into training and test sets in a 7:3 ratio.

This clonotype was found many times. Its antigen is not yet known. No base qualities exist here, and no much larger clone lies one base off it. The TCR beta CDR3 regions were amplified from the RNA transcripts. The TCR CDR3 was subjected to a first round of RT-PCR using the HTBI primer set and the Qiagen OneStep RT-PCR kit. A second multiplex PCR round built the libraries, followed by size selection and purification. The libraries were sequenced on an Illumina HiSeq2000 using paired-end 100 bp reads. The study's own analysis went as follows. Raw data were processed with SOAPnuke, discarding reads with adapters, uncalled bases, mean Phred below 15, or no exact constant-primer or identifier match. COPE v1.2.5 was used to merge the high-quality paired reads, and each unique nucleotide sequence was defined as a clonotype. MiTCR v1.1 was used to align clonotypes to the IMGT TRBV, TRBD and TRBJ reference segments. The analysis was restricted to V-J combinations with a frequency above 0.0001, which together covered approximately 99% of the repertoires. A TCS score was defined as the ratio between F50 (clonal expansion) and ExV (chaos), using BLOSUM62-based TCRdist between CDR3 peptides within each V-J. Welch's t-statistics and random forest reduced several hundred V-J features to 10 to 15, which were used in a naive Bayes classifier (R e1071). TCRdb trimmed public reads at Q25 via fastp, called clones via MiXCR and kept in-frame beta chains. Records with the same CDR3 protein are collapsed into one entry carrying the most frequent genes and DNA. What appears here as the V and J calls and clone size reflects TCRdb's work, not the paper's. This sample has more than 300,000 distinct CDR3 sequences in its table, and approximately 13% of those were observed once. The ten top clones hold approximately 10% of the sample.

The study at large found these results: Sample size was not statistically predetermined, and blinding of investigators to group allocation was not performed. Most expanded thyroid clonotypes (frequency above 0.001) were also detected in blood, a finding suggesting that blood repertoires may reflect thyroid immune responses. Ophthalmopathy was separated from stable hyperthyroidism by a 13 V-J signature model, with over 85% sensitivity and about 81% specificity obtained in cross-validation and 80%/75% obtained in testing. In validation, the model predicted progression to ophthalmopathy with approximately 71% sensitivity and approximately 74% specificity, a median of 6.5 months before onset.

A patient counted as having stable Graves' hyperthyroidism if no progression to ophthalmopathy occurred over 18 months of follow-up. Hyperthyroidism patients were newly diagnosed, had a disease duration of under 2 months, and were aged 18 to 65 years. Patients with uncontrolled infections, other autoimmune diseases, pregnancy or lactation were excluded. Diagnoses were based on clinical symptoms, serum thyroxine and TRAb, thyroid ultrasound and orbital computed tomography. PBMCs were separated from over 9 ml of fresh peripheral blood using Ficoll-Paque density gradient centrifugation. Trizol reagent was used to extract total RNA, and RNA quality was then checked on an Agilent 2100 Bioanalyzer. This clonotype originated in a woman in her sixties with Graves' hyperthyroidism. The material sequenced was blood.

The CDR3 in this case is CASSPLGTSQETQYF. The DNA sequence is as follows: TGTGCCAGCAGTCCCTTAGGGACTTCACAAGAGACCCAGTACTTC. The sequence joins TRBV12-3 or TRBV12-4 to TRBJ2-5; the D gene is perhaps TRBD2, from 6 matching bases. Spanning cysteine to phenylalanine, the CDR3 consists of 15 amino acids. Kept here is only the CDR3 DNA, which spans 45 bases and is read in frame from base 1. V and J lose 5 bases and 2 bases, and a span of 15 bases separates them.